The clone carrying this T cell receptor (beta chain) was seen a single time. This sample is part of a study of OX40 agonist ivuxolimab in advanced cancers. This CDR3 is built from 14 residues. The V gene's germline CDR1 is SNHLY and CDR2 FYNNEI. The V end was cut by 4 bases, the J end by 4 bases, with 10 bases between. Measured with immunoSEQ multiplex PCR; TCRdb has only the in-frame clones, and not every one. The top ten clones hold 0.5% to 0.55% of a sample with tens of thousands of clones, more than 80% of them seen once. The chain has TRBV2 and TRBJ1-4, with D possibly matching TRBD1 (6 bases). The receptor was derived from an adult with an advanced solid tumor such as melanoma, head and neck, liver or kidney cancer. This material consisted of CD4+ or CD8+ T cells sorted from blood, taken in a trial of the OX40 agonist ivuxolimab. Here the CDR3 DNA reads TGTGCCAGCAGTGCACGGACAGATAATGAAAAACTGTTTTTT. Protein: CASSARTDNEKLFF.